Each of the 14 T cell receptor beta chains below was sequenced from the same sample in a study of blood T cell repertoires in COVID-19. Some clones are missing from TCRdb's copy, which holds only in-frame ones; the method was immunoSEQ multiplex PCR. Of 55,000 to 65,000 clones listed, 70% to 90% were seen once; the top ten hold 4% to 5.5%. Sequencing input: peripheral blood. Receptors originate from a man aged 60 to 69 with acute or convalescent COVID-19.

This clone was recorded once. V and J are TRBV10-2 and TRBJ2-7; D might be TRBD2 (5 bases). Trimming took off 10 bases at V and 3 bases at J, with 19 bases between the two ends. The CDR3 runs to 14 residues. Per the germline V gene, CDR1 is WSHSY and CDR2 is SAAADI. The DNA for the CDR3 is TGCGCCACCCGAATAACACTAGTGAACTACGAGCAGTACTTC. Translating gives CATRITLVNYEQYF.

V usage is TRBV15 and J usage is TRBJ2-7, with 7 bases lining up with TRBD1. Germline values: CDR1 LNHNV, CDR2 YYDKDF (reference sequence). The junction had 6 bases not matched to a gene; V was cut back by 4 bases and J by 0 bases. This CDR3 has 15 residues. CDR3 loop: CATSKGARSSYEQYF. Written as DNA, the CDR3 is TGTGCCACCAGCAAGGGGGCCCGAAGCTCCTACGAGCAGTACTTC.

The chain uses TRBV28 and TRBJ1-5; possibly TRBD1 for D (6 bases). Per the germline V gene, CDR1 is MDHEN and CDR2 is SYDVKM. The CDR3 is 15 amino acids. V shed 7 bases and J shed 6 bases, with 19 bases lying between them. DNA for the CDR3: TGTGCCAGCACCCCGGGGGGCCAAGGTGGTCAGCCCCAGCATTTT. It specifies CASTPGGQGGQPQHF.

The genes are TRBV7-9 and TRBJ1-4, with 8 bases aligning to TRBD1. Germline-derived CDR1 and CDR2 are SEHNR and FQNEAQ (reference sequence). This CDR3 region has 19 residues. The junction had 16 bases not matched to a gene; V was cut back by 5 bases and J by 2 bases. The CDR3 nucleotides are TGTGCCAGCAGCCACCTACTTGGCAGGGGGCGGAGGACTAATGAAAAACTGTTTTTT. Its protein is CASSHLLGRGRRTNEKLFF.

The CDR3 nucleotides are TGTGCCAGCAGTCCCCAGGACAGGGGATATAATCAGCCCCAGCATTTT. It is translated as CASSPQDRGYNQPQHF. The V gene is TRBV28, the J gene TRBJ1-5; 9 positions agree with TRBD1. The CDR3 sequence is 16 residues long. CDR1 is MDHEN, CDR2 SYDVKM, per germline. J lost 4 bases, V lost 5 bases, and 9 bases had no gene match.

V gene TRBV6-2 or TRBV6-3 combines with J gene TRBJ2-3, with D perhaps matching TRBD2 (6 bases). CDR1 and CDR2 from the germline V gene are MNHEY and SVGEGT. Trimming removed 0 bases from V and 6 bases from J, with 19 bases in between. The CDR3 is 17 amino acids. The CDR3 is CASSYSALAPERDTQYF. The CDR3 DNA follows: TGTGCCAGCAGTTACTCGGCCCTAGCGCCCGAGAGGGATACGCAGTATTTT.

The chain links TRBV16 to TRBJ2-7; perhaps TRBD1 as D (6 bases). This CDR3 spans 16 amino acids. Looked up from germline, CDR1 is KGHSY and CDR2 is FQNENV. Trimming left V 0 bases short and J 7 bases short, with 19 bases between. CDR3 region: CASSQSFGQYSREQYF. The DNA of the CDR3 is TGTGCCAGCAGCCAATCCTTTGGACAGTACTCTAGGGAGCAGTACTTC.

Concerning this clone: A read error may account for a junction end that differs from germline. The chain couples TRBV28 to TRBJ1-5; no clear D gene. CDR3 length equals 11 residues. CDR1 is MDHEN and CDR2 is SYDVKM in the germline V gene. The CDR3 here is CASSLYQAQHF. In nucleotides, the CDR3 is TGTGCCAGCAGTTTATATCAGGCCCAGCATTTT. Combining the CDR3 with reference TRBV28 and TRBJ1-5 gives the whole variable domain DVKVTQSSRYLVKRTGEKVFLECVQDMDHENMFWYRQDPGLGLRLIYFSYDVKMKEKGDIPEGYSVSREKKERFSLILESASTNQTSMYLCASSLYQAQHFGDGTRLSIL.

Turning to this clone: The junction does not match germline at one end; this may be a read error. For the CDR3, the DNA is TGTGCCAGCACCTTGGGCCGGACAGATGGCTACACCTTC. Its protein product is CASTLGRTDGYTF. The chain carries TRBV5-8 and TRBJ1-2, with D maybe TRBD1 (6 bases). Germline V gene sequence: CDR1 SGHTS, CDR2 YDEGEE. The CDR3 is made up of 13 amino acids.

The V and J genes are TRBV5-5 and TRBJ1-1; D is uncertain. The CDR3 runs 15 residues. Germline CDR1 is SGHKS and CDR2 is YYEKEE (reference sequence). V was shortened by 2 bases and J by 8 bases, with 19 bases between the two germline ends. CDR3: CASSFRRQSSGEAFF. Here the CDR3 DNA reads TGTGCCAGCAGCTTCCGCAGGCAGTCCAGTGGAGAAGCTTTCTTT.

The chain recombines TRBV6-1 with TRBJ1-3, with unresolved D. Deletions cut 0 bases from V and 2 bases from J, with 8 bases between. Looked up from germline, CDR1 is MNHNS and CDR2 is SASEGT. The CDR3 loop spans 15 amino acids. CDR3 coding DNA: TGTGCCAGCAGTGAAGCTTTTGGGCCTGGAAACACCATATATTTT. Protein sequence: CASSEAFGPGNTIYF.

V gene TRBV2 combines with J gene TRBJ1-2, with a possible D match to TRBD1 (5 bases). Germline CDR1 SNHLY, CDR2 FYNNEI. V was clipped by 2 bases and J by 5 bases, with 9 bases between them. The CDR3 runs to 13 residues. The CDR3 reads CASSESGEYGYTF. The CDR3 DNA sequence: TGTGCCAGCAGTGAATCGGGGGAGTATGGCTACACCTTC.

The chain combines TRBV18 with TRBJ2-7; TRBD1 might be the D (6 bases). Germline CDR1 KGHSH, CDR2 LQKENI. The CDR3 is made up of 12 amino acids. The V end was cut by 5 bases, the J end by 3 bases, with 8 bases between. The CDR3 protein is CASSADSYEQYF. CDR3 nucleotides: TGTGCCAGCTCAGCGGACAGCTACGAGCAGTACTTC.

The chain has TRBV18 and TRBJ2-7; 7 positions agree with TRBD2. The CDR3 is 15 amino acids. Germline CDR1 and CDR2: KGHSH and LQKENI. V was clipped by 3 bases and J by 0 bases; unmatched bases: 5. CDR3 amino acids: CASSPGGSGSYEQYF. As DNA, the CDR3 is TGTGCCAGCTCACCGGGGGGGAGCGGCTCCTACGAGCAGTACTTC.